The 30 T cell receptor beta chains in this list originate from one sample, sequenced in a study of cytomegalovirus exposure and HLA in healthy donors. PCR employed 60 Vbeta and 13 Jbeta primers. Libraries were prepared by immunoSEQ multiplex PCR; TCRdb keeps only in-frame clonotypes and omits some of them. The sample comprises about 190,000 clones, less than 85% of which are singletons, and 1% rests with the top ten. The sequenced sample consisted of PBMCs. These receptors all stem from a boy aged 2 to 10 in good health and CMV-seronegative.

This clone was detected only once. Other DNA sequences in this specimen translate into the identical CDR3. This rearrangement joins TRBV5-4 to TRBJ1-5; D uncertain. The CDR3 runs 17 residues. V was pared by 4 bases and J by 2 bases, with 19 bases between. Looked up from germline, CDR1 is SGHNT and CDR2 is YYREEE (reference sequence). The CDR3 DNA follows: TGTGCCAGCAGCCCCGTTCCGGCGGACTTAGGCAATCAGCCCCAGCATTTT. Amino acid sequence: CASSPVPADLGNQPQHF.

V and J are TRBV16 and TRBJ1-3, with 7 positions matching TRBD1. The trim removed 0 bases at V and 4 bases at J, leaving 9 bases unmatched. The CDR3 length is 17 residues. CDR1 and CDR2 (germline): KGHSY, FQNENV. DNA of the CDR3: TGTGCCAGCAGCCAATCTAAATTAAGGGACAGAGGAAACACCATATATTTT. This encodes CASSQSKLRDRGNTIYF.

The rearrangement joins TRBV11-2 to TRBJ2-3, with D possibly being TRBD2 (6 bases). CDR3 length equals 15 residues. Trimming took off 5 bases at V and 3 bases at J, with 15 bases between the two ends. Germline V gene sequence: CDR1 SGHAT, CDR2 FQNNGV. CDR3: CASSRPGDATDTQYF. As DNA, the CDR3 is TGTGCCAGCAGCCGACCGGGGGATGCTACAGATACGCAGTATTTT.

As regards this clone: The sample carries other DNA sequences with the same CDR3. The chain joins TRBV19 to TRBJ1-5, with D perhaps matching TRBD1 (5 bases). Germline V lookup: CDR1 LNHDA, CDR2 SQIVND (reference sequence). The CDR3 is 14 residues long. The V end lost 1 base, the J end lost 4 bases, and 8 bases lay between the germline ends. CDR3 DNA sequence: TGTGCCAGTAGTATAGTCCCAGGGAATCAGCCCCAGCATTTT. It specifies CASSIVPGNQPQHF.

The genes are TRBV16 and TRBJ2-1; no clear D gene. Trimming took 0 bases from V and 1 from J, leaving 13 bases between them. Germline V CDR1 and CDR2: KGHSY, FQNENV. CDR3 length: 17 amino acids. CDR3 sequence: CASSQSYSPSSYNEQFF. DNA of the CDR3: TGTGCCAGCAGCCAATCATACAGCCCATCTTCCTACAATGAGCAGTTCTTC.

This chain links TRBV10-2 with TRBJ2-7, with 8 bases matching TRBD1. Germline CDR1 and CDR2: WSHSY and SAAADI. J was trimmed by 2 bases and V by 6 bases; bases with no gene match: 9. The CDR3 spans 15 residues. The CDR3 loop is CASSAGQEIPYEQYV. The CDR3 nucleotides are TGCGCCAGCAGCGCGGGACAGGAGATTCCCTACGAGCAGTACGTC.

The J gene is TRBJ1-1, the V gene TRBV7-9; 7 bases are a match to TRBD1. The CDR3 runs 15 residues. Germline V gives CDR1 SEHNR, CDR2 FQNEAQ (reference sequence). V was clipped by 5 bases and J by 1 base; unmatched bases: 7. The CDR3 sequence is CASSRDSARNTEAFF. Here the CDR3 DNA reads TGTGCCAGCAGCCGGGACAGTGCGCGGAACACTGAAGCTTTCTTT.

The V and J genes are TRBV15 and TRBJ1-2; 8 nucleotides agree with TRBD1. CDR3 length: 15 amino acids. V dropped 1 base and J dropped 8; count of bases not matched to a gene: 9. From germline, CDR1 is LNHNV and CDR2 YYDKDF (reference sequence). The CDR3 coding sequence is TGTGCCACCAGCAGAGGCTCGACAGGGGCGGGCGGCTACACCTTC. Its translation is CATSRGSTGAGGYTF.

V gene TRBV5-4 combines with J gene TRBJ2-1; D might be TRBD1 (7 bases). This CDR3 spans 16 amino acids. Trimming removed 0 bases from V and 5 bases from J, with 15 bases in between. Looked up from germline, CDR1 is SGHNT and CDR2 is YYREEE (reference sequence). CDR3 coding DNA: TGTGCCAGCAGCTTGGGCGGGACAGTATATCACAATGAGCAGTTCTTC. Translated, it gives CASSLGGTVYHNEQFF.

The chain is built from TRBV5-1 and TRBJ1-1; D might be TRBD1 (5 bases). The CDR3 has 14 residues. Looked up from germline, CDR1 is SGHRS and CDR2 is YFSETQ. Between the trimmed V and J ends, which lost 4 bases and 1 base, there was a span of 11 bases. The DNA of the CDR3 is TGCGCCAGCAGCCCCACGACAGCGAACACTGAAGCTTTCTTT. Translation: CASSPTTANTEAFF.

Remarks on this clone: The junction does not match germline at one end; this may be a read error. The J gene is TRBJ2-5, the V gene TRBV4-2, with D tentatively TRBD1 (5 bases). The CDR3 loop spans 15 amino acids. CDR1 is LGHNA, CDR2 YNFKEQ, per germline. CDR3 protein: CASNQDGGASETQYF. CDR3 nucleotide sequence: TGTGCCAGCAACCAAGATGGTGGGGCATCAGAGACCCAGTACTTC.

This chain's CDR3 is CASSLGRTGGRGEAFF. CDR3 nucleotides: TGTGCCAGCAGCTTGGGGCGGACAGGCGGGCGGGGTGAAGCTTTCTTT. The chain combines TRBV5-6 with TRBJ1-1; 7 bases match TRBD1. V shed 0 bases and J 7 bases; nucleotides not matched to a gene: 12. CDR1 is SGHDT and CDR2 is YYEEEE in the germline V gene. CDR3 length: 16 amino acids.

Only a few counts were recorded for this clone. The rearrangement links TRBV27 to TRBJ1-6; D not resolved. The CDR3 is 13 residues long. V was pared by 7 bases and J by 6 bases, with 10 bases between. Germline V lookup: CDR1 MNHEY, CDR2 SMNVEV (reference sequence). The CDR3 DNA follows: TGTGCCAGCACCGGACTGACTAATTCACCCCTCCACTTT. It encodes CASTGLTNSPLHF.

This sequence joins TRBV7-9 and TRBJ1-4, with 9 nucleotides matching TRBD1. CDR1 and CDR2 (germline): SEHNR, FQNEAQ (reference sequence). The J segment lost 7 bases and the V segment lost 3 bases, leaving 9 bases of the junction unmatched. The CDR3 length is 16 residues. The chain's CDR3 is CASSFHRDRDGEKLFF. As DNA, the CDR3 is TGTGCCAGCAGCTTCCACCGGGACAGGGATGGTGAAAAACTGTTTTTT.

The chain is built from TRBV5-3 and TRBJ1-5; TRBD1 matches 8 bases. TRBV5-3 counts as an open reading frame of uncertain function. V was clipped by 10 bases and J by 2 bases; unmatched bases: 14. CDR3 length: 16 amino acids. The CDR3 loop is CARESGGGLGNQPQHF. The DNA of the CDR3 is TGTGCCCGAGAATCAGGGGGCGGATTAGGCAATCAGCCCCAGCATTTT.

CDR3 nucleotides: TGCGCCAGCAGCCAGGGGGCAGGGGGAGCGTCCAATGAGCAGTTCTTC. Its protein is CASSQGAGGASNEQFF. This sequence joins TRBV4-1 and TRBJ2-1, with TRBD1 matching 7 bases. The CDR3 covers 16 residues. After removal of 3 bases from V and 6 bases from J, the junction contained 11 bases not matched to a gene. CDR1 and CDR2 from the germline V gene are MGHRA and YSYEKL.

The chain is built from TRBV23-1 and TRBJ2-7; the D gene is possibly TRBD2 (5 bases). TRBV23-1 is treated as an ORF (open reading frame) with a function not yet certain. V was trimmed by 10 bases and J by 3 bases, leaving 16 bases between them. The CDR3 loop spans 13 amino acids. The CDR3 protein is CATYTGGYYEQYV. DNA of the CDR3: TGCGCCACCTACACCGGCGGGTACTACGAGCAGTACGTC.

The chain is built from TRBV5-4 and TRBJ1-4, with D tentatively TRBD1 (6 bases). The V gene lost 3 bases and the J gene lost 3 bases, with 9 bases spanning the gap. From germline, CDR1 is SGHNT and CDR2 YYREEE (reference sequence). The CDR3 runs 14 residues. The CDR3 nucleotides are TGTGCCAGCAGCTGGGAGGGGGCTAATGAAAAACTGTTTTTT. It specifies CASSWEGANEKLFF. Drawing the rest from reference TRBV5-4 and TRBJ1-4, the complete variable domain is ETGVTQSPTHLIKTRGQQVTLRCSSQSGHNTVSWYQQALGQGPQFIFQYYREEENGRGNFPPRFSGLQFPNYSSELNVNALELDDSALYLCASSWEGANEKLFFGSGTQLSVL.

Remarks on this clone: The sample has other DNA sequences that encode this CDR3 too. The gene calls are TRBV6-6 and TRBJ1-5; unclear D gene. The CDR3 is made up of 12 amino acids. Trimming stripped 6 bases from V and 4 bases from J, with 7 bases between. CDR1 is MNHNY and CDR2 is SVGAGI in the germline V gene (reference sequence). The CDR3 DNA is TGTGCCAGCAGCCCCGGGAATCAGCCCCAGCATTTT. Encoded protein: CASSPGNQPQHF.

The rearrangement links TRBV2 to TRBJ1-1; perhaps TRBD1 as D (6 bases). V lost 4 bases to trimming and J lost 0 bases, with 6 bases between them. The CDR3 sequence is 13 residues long. Germline CDR1 and CDR2: SNHLY and FYNNEI. CDR3 nucleotide sequence: TGTGCCAGCAGTGGACAGGTGAACACTGAAGCTTTCTTT. It codes for CASSGQVNTEAFF.

The chain employs TRBV19 and TRBJ1-5; a possible D gene is TRBD1 (5 bases). Germline lookup yields CDR1 LNHDA and CDR2 SQIVND (reference sequence). V gave up 2 bases and J gave up 7 bases, with 21 bases separating them. CDR3 length: 17 residues. CDR3 sequence reads: CASSIRQGSPSGQPQHF. The DNA of the CDR3 is TGTGCCAGTAGTATACGTCAGGGATCCCCCTCGGGCCAGCCCCAGCATTTT.

V gene TRBV5-1 combines with J gene TRBJ2-3, with 11 bases identical to TRBD2. The germline V gene has CDR1 SGHRS and CDR2 YFSETQ. The CDR3 length is 16 residues. The ends lost 2 bases at V and 4 bases at J; junction bases unmatched: 6. The CDR3 DNA reads as TGCGCCAGCAGCTTTGCGGTAGCGGGAGGGTCAGATACGCAGTATTTT. It specifies CASSFAVAGGSDTQYF.

The CDR3 protein is CASTRLRSTDTQYF. The CDR3 DNA sequence: TGTGCCAGCACAAGGTTGAGGAGCACAGATACGCAGTATTTT. The genes are TRBV2 and TRBJ2-3; D is uncertain. Trimming removed 7 bases at V and 0 bases at J, with 11 bases between. Looked up from germline, CDR1 is SNHLY and CDR2 is FYNNEI. The CDR3 loop spans 14 amino acids.

Only one count was recorded for this clone. V gene TRBV6-5 combines with J gene TRBJ1-4; D remains ambiguous. Trimming shortened V by 5 bases and J by 4 bases, and 11 bases separated the two germline ends. From germline, CDR1 is MNHEY and CDR2 SVGAGI. This CDR3 comprises 14 residues. The CDR3 DNA reads as TGTGCCAGCAGTGAAGGGAGTTTTAATGAAAAACTGTTTTTT. This translates into CASSEGSFNEKLFF.

V gene TRBV5-6 combines with J gene TRBJ2-1; no clear D. With 5 bases removed from V and 12 bases from J, the gap between germline ends came to 15 bases. Germline V CDR1 and CDR2: SGHDT, YYEEEE. The CDR3 has 12 residues. The CDR3: CASSAVRNGQFF. The CDR3 DNA is TGTGCCAGCAGTGCCGTCCGAAACGGGCAGTTCTTC. The full variable domain, in which reference TRBV5-6 and TRBJ2-1 provide the parts outside the CDR3, is DAGVTQSPTHLIKTRGQQVTLRCSPKSGHDTVSWYQQALGQGPQFIFQYYEEEERQRGNFPDRFSGHQFPNYSSELNVNALLLGDSALYLCASSAVRNGQFFGPGTRLTVL.

The V call is TRBV5-1, the J call TRBJ2-5, with 11 bases lining up with TRBD2. The CDR3 contains 15 residues. Per germline, CDR1 SGHRS and CDR2 YFSETQ. V shed 4 bases and J 1 base; nucleotides not matched to a gene: 3. The DNA for the CDR3 is TGCGCCAGCAGCCGTAGCGGGAGGGCCCAAGAGACCCAGTACTTC. Its translation: CASSRSGRAQETQYF. The full variable domain, its missing parts supplied by reference TRBV5-1 and TRBJ2-5, is KAGVTQTPRYLIKTRGQQVTLSCSPISGHRSVSWYQQTPGQGLQFLFEYFSETQRNKGNFPGRFSGRQFSNSRSEMNVSTLELGDSALYLCASSRSGRAQETQYFGPGTRLLVL.

The chain couples TRBV4-2 to TRBJ2-7, with TRBD2 identical over 14 bases. The CDR3 consists of 16 residues. V was clipped by 0 bases and J by 3 bases; unmatched bases: 1. Germline V gene sequence: CDR1 LGHNA, CDR2 YNFKEQ. The CDR3 sequence is CASSQEGTSGSYEQYF. CDR3 DNA: TGTGCCAGCAGCCAAGAGGGGACTAGCGGGAGCTACGAGCAGTACTTC.

In regard to this clone: Mismatch with germline at one junction end may stem from a read error. The gene calls are TRBV7-9 and TRBJ1-1; D gene unclear. The CDR3 runs 11 residues. The V gene's germline CDR1 is SEHNR and CDR2 FQNEAQ (reference sequence). CDR3 sequence (DNA): TGTTCCAGCACGAGGGACACTGAAGCTTTCTTT. Protein product: CSSTRDTEAFF.

This clone was picked up a small number of times. The chain joins TRBV7-9 to TRBJ1-1, with TRBD1 as a possible D gene (5 bases). Trimming stripped 1 base from V and 4 bases from J, with 7 bases between. This CDR3 is 13 amino acids long. Looked up from germline, CDR1 is SEHNR and CDR2 is FQNEAQ (reference sequence). The CDR3 spells CASSLGGGTEAFF. DNA of the CDR3: TGTGCCAGCAGCTTAGGGGGGGGCACTGAAGCTTTCTTT.

This clone was picked up a small number of times. The chain couples TRBV6-6 to TRBJ2-7, with a weak D call TRBD2 (7 bases). CDR1 and CDR2 (germline): MNHNY, SVGAGI (reference sequence). This CDR3 has 14 residues. The germline V and J ends were trimmed by 5 bases and 4 bases, with 15 bases remaining between them. CDR3 bases: TGTGCCAGCAGTCCGGGGCGGGGGCTTTACGAGCAGTACGTC. Translating it yields CASSPGRGLYEQYV.